This T cell receptor (beta chain) is drawn from a study of blood T cell repertoires in COVID-19. Study-wide context: Samples of COVID-19 (acute and convalescent) were obtained from the United States, Italy and Spain. From T cells, B-cell-depleted T cells, or PBMCs came the material, which was cDNA or gDNA.

As processed by the authors: For nucleated cells, counts were estimated from reference gene primer amplification. Repertoires were generated with immunoSEQ multiplex PCR, while TCRdb's copy carries only in-frame clones and drops some. From that table come the V and J calls and clone size; the DNA was used to work out D and trimming. The data show 400,000 or so clones, approximately 90% seen once. The CDR3 sequence is 13 residues long. Germline-derived CDR1 and CDR2 are LNHDA and SQIVND (reference sequence). V dropped 3 bases and J dropped 1 base, with 6 bases sitting between them. While infection was still active, Seattle patients were enrolled and then followed longitudinally.

The V and J genes are TRBV19 and TRBJ1-2; D gene unclear. Sequencing was done on a sample of peripheral blood. The clonotype was recovered from a man between 18 and 35 years old with COVID-19, enrolled during active disease. This chain's CDR3 is CASSISVNYGYTF. The CDR3 DNA reads as TGTGCCAGTAGTATCAGCGTTAACTATGGCTACACCTTC.